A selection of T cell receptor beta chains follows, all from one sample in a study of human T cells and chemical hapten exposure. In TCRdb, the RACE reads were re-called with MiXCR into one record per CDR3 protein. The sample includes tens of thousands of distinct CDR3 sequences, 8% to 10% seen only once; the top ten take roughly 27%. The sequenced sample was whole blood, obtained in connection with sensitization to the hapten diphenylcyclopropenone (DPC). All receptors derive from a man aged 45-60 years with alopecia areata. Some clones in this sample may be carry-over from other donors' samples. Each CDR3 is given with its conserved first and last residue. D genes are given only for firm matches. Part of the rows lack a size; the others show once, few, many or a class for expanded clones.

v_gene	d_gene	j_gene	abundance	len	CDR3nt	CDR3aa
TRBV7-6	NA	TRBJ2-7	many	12	TGTGCCAGCAGCCCGCAGATTGGGGGGCAGTACTTC	CASSPQIGGQYF
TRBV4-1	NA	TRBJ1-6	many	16	TGCGCCAGCAGCCAAAGGAGCTTTAGAGAAAATTCACCCCTCCACTTT	CASSQRSFRENSPLHF
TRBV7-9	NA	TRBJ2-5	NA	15	TGTGCCAGCAGCTTAGGCCGCAGGGGAGAAGAGACCCAGTACTTC	CASSLGRRGEETQYF
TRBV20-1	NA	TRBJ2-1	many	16	TGCAGTGCTGGGGGCCCCGCAATGGGAGCATACAATGAGCAGTTCTTC	CSAGGPAMGAYNEQFF
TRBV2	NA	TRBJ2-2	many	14	TGTGCCAGCAGTGGAAGCGCGAACACCGGGGAGCTGTTTTTT	CASSGSANTGELFF
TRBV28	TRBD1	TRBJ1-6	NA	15	TGTGCCAGCAGTTTTGGGGACAGGGGGCATTCACCCCTCCACTTT	CASSFGDRGHSPLHF
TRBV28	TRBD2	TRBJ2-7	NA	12	TGTGCCAGCAGTTCGGGAGGACTAGCGGAAGACTTC	CASSSGGLAEDF
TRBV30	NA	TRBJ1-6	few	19	TGTGCCTGGAGTGTTATCGGGGGCGGGATCCGCCCCTATAATTCACCCCTCCACTTT	CAWSVIGGGIRPYNSPLHF
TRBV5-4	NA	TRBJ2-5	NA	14	TGTGCCAGCAGCGCGGGACTCCACCAAGAGACCCAGTACTTC	CASSAGLHQETQYF
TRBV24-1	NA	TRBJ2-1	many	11	TGTGCCACCAGTGATTGGAGGGAGCAGTTCTTC	CATSDWREQFF
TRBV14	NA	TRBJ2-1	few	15	TGTGCCAGCAGCCAAGGTCAGGGTAGCTACAATGAGCAGTTCTTC	CASSQGQGSYNEQFF
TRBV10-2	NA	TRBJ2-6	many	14	TGCGCCAGCAGAGTCAAGGCTGGGGCCAACGTCCTGACTTTC	CASRVKAGANVLTF
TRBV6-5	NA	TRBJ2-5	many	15	TGTGCCAGCAGTTACGGCGGAGCTAGCCAAGAGACCCAGTACTTC	CASSYGGASQETQYF
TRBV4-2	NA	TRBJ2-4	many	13	TGTGCCAGCAGCCTGTGGGGCTCGAACATTCAGTACTTC	CASSLWGSNIQYF
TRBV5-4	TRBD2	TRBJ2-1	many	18	TGTGCCAGCAGCTTAGGCCTAGCGGGAATGAGCTCCTACAATGAGCAGTTCTTC	CASSLGLAGMSSYNEQFF
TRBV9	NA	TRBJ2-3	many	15	TGTGCCAGCAGCGTAGCTGGAGGTCCTGTAGATACGCAGTATTTT	CASSVAGGPVDTQYF
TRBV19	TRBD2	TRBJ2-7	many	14	TGTGCCAGTAGTATCCTAGCGGGAGGTTACGAGCAGTACTTC	CASSILAGGYEQYF
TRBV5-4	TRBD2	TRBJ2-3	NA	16	TGTGCCAGCAGCTTCCGGCTAGCGGAGACCACAGATACGCAGTATTTT	CASSFRLAETTDTQYF
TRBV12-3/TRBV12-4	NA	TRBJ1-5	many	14	TGTGCCAGCAGCTCTTGGCAGAGCAATCAGCCCCAGCATTTT	CASSSWQSNQPQHF
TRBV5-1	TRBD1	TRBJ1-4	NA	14	TGCGCCAGCAGCTTGCGGACAGGGGATGAAAAACTGTTTTTT	CASSLRTGDEKLFF
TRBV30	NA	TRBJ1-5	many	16	TGTGCCTGGAGTGAGGGCAGCGTCCCTAGCAATCAGCCCCAGCATTTT	CAWSEGSVPSNQPQHF
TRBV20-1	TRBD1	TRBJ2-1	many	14	TGCAGTGCAACGGGACAGGGGCCCTACAATGAGCAGTTCTTC	CSATGQGPYNEQFF
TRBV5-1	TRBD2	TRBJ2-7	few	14	TGCGCCAGCGGGCCCCTAGCGGAGTCCTACGAGCAGTACTTC	CASGPLAESYEQYF
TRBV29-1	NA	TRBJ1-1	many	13	TGCAGCGTTGTACGGACAGAAAACACTGAAGCTTTCTTT	CSVVRTENTEAFF
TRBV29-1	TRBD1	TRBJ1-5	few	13	TGCAGCGTTGGGGGACAGGCGGGCCAGCCCCAGCATTTT	CSVGGQAGQPQHF
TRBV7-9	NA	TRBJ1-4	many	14	TGTGCCAGCAGCTACGGAACAACTAATGAAAAACTGTTTTTT	CASSYGTTNEKLFF